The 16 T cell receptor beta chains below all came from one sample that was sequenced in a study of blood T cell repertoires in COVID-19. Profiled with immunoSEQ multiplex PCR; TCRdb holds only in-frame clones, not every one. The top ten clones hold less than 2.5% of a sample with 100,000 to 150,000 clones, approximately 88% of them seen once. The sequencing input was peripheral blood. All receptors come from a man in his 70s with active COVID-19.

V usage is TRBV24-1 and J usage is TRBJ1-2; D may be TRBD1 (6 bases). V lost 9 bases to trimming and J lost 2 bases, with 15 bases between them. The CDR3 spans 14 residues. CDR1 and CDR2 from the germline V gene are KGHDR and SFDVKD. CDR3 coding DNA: TGTGCCACCGGATCTAACAGGGAGAACTATGGCTACACCTTC. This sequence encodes CATGSNRENYGYTF.

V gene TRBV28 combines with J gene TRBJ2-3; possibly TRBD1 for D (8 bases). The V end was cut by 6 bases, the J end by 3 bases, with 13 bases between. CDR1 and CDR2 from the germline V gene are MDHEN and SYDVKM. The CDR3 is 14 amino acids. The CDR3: CASSGQGGTDTQYF. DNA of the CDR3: TGTGCCAGCAGCGGACAGGGAGGGACAGATACGCAGTATTTT. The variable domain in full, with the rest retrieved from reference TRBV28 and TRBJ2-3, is DVKVTQSSRYLVKRTGEKVFLECVQDMDHENMFWYRQDPGLGLRLIYFSYDVKMKEKGDIPEGYSVSREKKERFSLILESASTNQTSMYLCASSGQGGTDTQYFGPGTRLTVL.

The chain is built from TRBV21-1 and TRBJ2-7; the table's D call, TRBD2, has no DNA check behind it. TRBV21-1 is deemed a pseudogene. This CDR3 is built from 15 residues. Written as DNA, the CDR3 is TGTGCCAGCAGCAAAGCGGAACTAGCGGCCTACGAGCAGTACTTC. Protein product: CASSKAELAAYEQYF.

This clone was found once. In nucleotides, the CDR3 is TGCGCCAGCAGCCCCCTGGGCTCTTCCTACAATGAGCAGTTCTTC. As protein: CASSPLGSSYNEQFF. The chain employs TRBV5-1 and TRBJ2-1, with no clear D. The CDR3 is 15 residues long. V lost 4 bases, J lost 1 base, and 12 bases lay in between. In germline, CDR1 is SGHRS, CDR2 YFSETQ. The whole variable domain, remainder taken from reference TRBV5-1 and TRBJ2-1, is KAGVTQTPRYLIKTRGQQVTLSCSPISGHRSVSWYQQTPGQGLQFLFEYFSETQRNKGNFPGRFSGRQFSNSRSEMNVSTLELGDSALYLCASSPLGSSYNEQFFGPGTRLTVL.

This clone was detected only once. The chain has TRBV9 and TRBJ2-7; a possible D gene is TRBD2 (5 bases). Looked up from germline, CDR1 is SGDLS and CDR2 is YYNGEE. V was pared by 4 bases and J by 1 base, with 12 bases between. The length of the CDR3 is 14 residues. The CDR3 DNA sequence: TGTGCCAGCAGCCCAGGACCGGGATCCTACGAGCAGTACTTC. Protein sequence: CASSPGPGSYEQYF.

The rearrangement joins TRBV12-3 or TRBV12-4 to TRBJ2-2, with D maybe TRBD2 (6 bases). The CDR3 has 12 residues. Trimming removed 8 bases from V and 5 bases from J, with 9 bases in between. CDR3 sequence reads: CASWRDTGELFF. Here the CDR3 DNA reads TGTGCCAGCTGGAGGGATACCGGGGAGCTGTTTTTT.

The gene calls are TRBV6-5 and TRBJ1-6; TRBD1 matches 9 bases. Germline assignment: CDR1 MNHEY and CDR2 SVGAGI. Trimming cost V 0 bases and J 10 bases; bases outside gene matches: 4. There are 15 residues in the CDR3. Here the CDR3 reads CASSYSGQGPSPLHF. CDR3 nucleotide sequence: TGTGCCAGCAGTTACTCGGGACAGGGTCCATCACCCCTCCACTTT.

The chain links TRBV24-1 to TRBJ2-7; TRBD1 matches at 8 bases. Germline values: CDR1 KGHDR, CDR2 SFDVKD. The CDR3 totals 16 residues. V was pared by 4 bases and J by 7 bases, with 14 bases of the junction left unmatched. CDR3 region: CATSDQTRTGRSEQYF. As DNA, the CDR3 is TGTGCCACCAGTGACCAGACCCGGACAGGGAGGAGTGAGCAGTACTTC.

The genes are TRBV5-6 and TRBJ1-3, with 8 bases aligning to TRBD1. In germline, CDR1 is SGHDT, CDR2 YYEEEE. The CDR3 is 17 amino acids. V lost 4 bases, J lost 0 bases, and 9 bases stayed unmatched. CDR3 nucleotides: TGTGCCAGCAGCCCGGGGGGACAGGTTAACTCTGGAAACACCATATATTTT. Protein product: CASSPGGQVNSGNTIYF.

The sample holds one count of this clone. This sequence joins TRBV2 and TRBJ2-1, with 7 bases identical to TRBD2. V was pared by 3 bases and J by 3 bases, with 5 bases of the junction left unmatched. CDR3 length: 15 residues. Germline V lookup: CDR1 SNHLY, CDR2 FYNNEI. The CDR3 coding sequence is TGTGCCAGCAGTGAGCAGCGGGGCGACTACAATGAGCAGTTCTTC. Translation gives CASSEQRGDYNEQFF.

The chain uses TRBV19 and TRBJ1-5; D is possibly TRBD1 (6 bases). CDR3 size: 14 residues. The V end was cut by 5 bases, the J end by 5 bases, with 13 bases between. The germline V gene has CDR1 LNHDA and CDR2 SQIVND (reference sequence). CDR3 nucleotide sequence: TGTGCCAGTAGTGGCTCAGGGGTCTATCAGCCCCAGCATTTT. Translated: CASSGSGVYQPQHF.

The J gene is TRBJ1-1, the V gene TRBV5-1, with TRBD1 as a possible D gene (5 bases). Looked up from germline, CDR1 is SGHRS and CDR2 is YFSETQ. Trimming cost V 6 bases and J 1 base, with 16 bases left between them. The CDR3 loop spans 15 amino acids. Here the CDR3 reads CASTLGGSPNTEAFF. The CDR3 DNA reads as TGCGCCAGCACTCTGGGGGGGAGCCCGAACACTGAAGCTTTCTTT. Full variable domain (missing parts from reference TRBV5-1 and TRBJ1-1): KAGVTQTPRYLIKTRGQQVTLSCSPISGHRSVSWYQQTPGQGLQFLFEYFSETQRNKGNFPGRFSGRQFSNSRSEMNVSTLELGDSALYLCASTLGGSPNTEAFFGQGTRLTVV.

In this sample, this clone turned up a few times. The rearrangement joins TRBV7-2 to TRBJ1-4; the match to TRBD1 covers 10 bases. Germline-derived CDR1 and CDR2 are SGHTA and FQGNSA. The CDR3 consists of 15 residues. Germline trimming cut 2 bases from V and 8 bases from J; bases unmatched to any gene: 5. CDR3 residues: CASSLSGTGVEKLFF. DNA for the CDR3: TGTGCCAGCAGCTTATCCGGGACAGGGGTCGAAAAACTGTTTTTT.

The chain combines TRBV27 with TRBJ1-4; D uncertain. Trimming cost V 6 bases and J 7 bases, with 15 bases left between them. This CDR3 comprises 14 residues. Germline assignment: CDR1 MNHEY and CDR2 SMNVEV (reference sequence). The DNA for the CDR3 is TGTGCCAGCAGCCCCACGGAGCGGGGTGAAAAACTGTTTTTT. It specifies CASSPTERGEKLFF.

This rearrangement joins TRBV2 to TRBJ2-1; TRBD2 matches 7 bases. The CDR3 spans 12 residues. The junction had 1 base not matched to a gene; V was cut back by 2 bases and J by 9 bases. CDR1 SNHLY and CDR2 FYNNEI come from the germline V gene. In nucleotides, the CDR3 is TGTGCCAGCAGTGAATGGGGGGGTGAGCAGTTCTTC. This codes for CASSEWGGEQFF.

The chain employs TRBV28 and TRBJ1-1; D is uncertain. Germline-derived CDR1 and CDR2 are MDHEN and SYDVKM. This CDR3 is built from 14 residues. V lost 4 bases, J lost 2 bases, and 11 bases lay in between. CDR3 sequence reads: CASSSRASNTEAFF. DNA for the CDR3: TGTGCCAGCAGTTCGAGGGCGTCAAACACTGAAGCTTTCTTT.